The entry below describes one T cell receptor (beta chain). Its matching antigen is unknown. 5'RACE template switching generated TCR cDNA, adding a universal primer site and UMIs. In TCRdb, the 5' RACE reads were re-called with MiXCR into one record per CDR3 protein. The sample has some 250,000 distinct CDR3 sequences; about 3.5% are singletons. The source of the sample is a study of T cells after yellow fever vaccination. Notes on the study in general: One caveat is that FACS-sorted repertoires could contain abundant clonotypes contaminating from the bulk population.

The CDR3 loop spans 14 amino acids. Trimming left V 5 bases short and J 8 bases short, with 16 bases between. The germline V gene encodes CDR1 SGHNT and CDR2 YENEEA. The input for sequencing was PBMCs, taken 15 days after the yellow fever booster vaccination. The chain recombines TRBV11-3 with TRBJ2-1; tentatively, D is TRBD2 (5 bases). This receptor was identified in a man between 18 and 29 years old who received the YFV17D yellow fever vaccine. CDR3 in DNA: TGTGCCAGCAGCGATGGTTCGGTGAGGGATGAGCAGTTCTTC. Its translation: CASSDGSVRDEQFF. Variable domain in full (rest from reference TRBV11-3 and TRBJ2-1): EAGVVQSPRYKIIEKKQPVAFWCNPISGHNTLYWYLQNLGQGPELLIRYENEEAVDDSQLPKDRFSAERLKGVDSTLKIQPAELGDSAVYLCASSDGSVRDEQFFGPGTRLTVL.